This T cell receptor beta chain was documented in a study of blood T cells in healthy people across ages. Study results and limitations: Among long-lived donors, naive CD4+ cells were more numerous and diversity higher than in aged donors.

In the case of this clonotype: Its antigen is unknown.

This CDR3 contains 12 residues. Germline values: CDR1 MNHEY, CDR2 SVGEGT. V shed 2 bases and J shed 7 bases, with 9 bases lying between them. Every sample yielded at least 6 million isolated PBMCs. Using a J-beta primer mix together with a sample-barcoded 5' primer, a second PCR was run for roughly 7 to 11 cycles. TCRdb re-analysed the 5' RACE reads in MiXCR, keeping a single row per CDR3 protein. The sample gives around 1,600,000 distinct CDR3 sequences, roughly two fifths of which show up once; more than 4% is in the top ten. The receptor was derived from a woman under 30 in good health. The sample consisted of blood. This rearrangement joins TRBV6-2 or TRBV6-3 to TRBJ2-7; D is uncertain. The chain's CDR3 is CASSYKTGEQYF. The CDR3 DNA reads as TGTGCCAGCAGTTACAAGACTGGTGAGCAGTACTTC.